This entry lists 29 T cell receptor beta chains sequenced from one sample in a study of blood T cell repertoires in COVID-19. Profiling relied on immunoSEQ multiplex PCR, and the TCRdb table lists in-frame clones only, not all of them. This sample has fewer than 50,000 clones, with around four fifths found just once. Sequencing used peripheral blood. The receptors here all came from a woman older than 75 with active or convalescent COVID-19.

In its sample, this clone was seen once. The chain is built from TRBV5-1 and TRBJ2-1; 12 positions agree with TRBD2. The germline gives CDR1 SGHRS, CDR2 YFSETQ. The length of the CDR3 is 16 residues. The trim removed 4 bases at V and 8 bases at J, leaving 10 bases unmatched. CDR3 nucleotides: TGCGCCAGCAGCATATCGACTAGCGGGAGAACCGATGAGCAGTTCTTC. It encodes CASSISTSGRTDEQFF.

Worth noting for this clone: At one of its ends the junction is not consistent with the germline gene, which may arise from a read error. The chain links TRBV2 to TRBJ2-3, with a tentative D call TRBD2 (6 bases). CDR3 length: 13 residues. CDR1 is SNHLY and CDR2 is FYNNEI in the germline V gene. DNA for the CDR3: TGTGCCAGCAGTGAAGTTGGGTATGTTGGGGGGACCTTT. The encoded protein is CASSEVGYVGGTF.

The chain employs TRBV2 and TRBJ1-5, with D uncertain. This CDR3 is 13 amino acids long. Trimming shortened V by 11 bases and J by 7 bases, and 18 bases separated the two germline ends. The V gene's germline CDR1 is SNHLY and CDR2 FYNNEI. In DNA, the CDR3 is TGTGCCTCCACCCCAGATTTAGCCCAGCCCCAGCATTTT. Protein product: CASTPDLAQPQHF.

The V call is TRBV4-1, the J call TRBJ1-6; 9 bases line up with TRBD1. V was pared by 5 bases and J by 9 bases, with 11 bases of the junction left unmatched. Looked up from germline, CDR1 is MGHRA and CDR2 is YSYEKL. This CDR3 has 16 amino acids. The CDR3 DNA is TGCGCCAGCAGCGCGGATTGGGGGACAGGGAGTTCACCCCTCCACTTT. Translation gives CASSADWGTGSSPLHF.

The gene calls are TRBV28 and TRBJ1-2; D unresolved. This CDR3 comprises 16 residues. CDR1 MDHEN and CDR2 SYDVKM come from the germline V gene. V was clipped by 7 bases and J by 0 bases, with 18 bases between them. CDR3 sequence: CASTLFRWASNYGYTF. The CDR3 DNA follows: TGTGCCAGCACCCTGTTTAGGTGGGCCTCTAACTATGGCTACACCTTC.

This chain joins TRBV29-1 and TRBJ2-5, with 10 bases matching TRBD2. Germline V gene sequence: CDR1 SQVTM, CDR2 ANQGSEA. CDR3 length: 16 residues. V lost 3 bases to trimming and J lost 5 bases; unmatched junction nucleotides: 12. The CDR3 sequence is CSVDNGSGRADETQYF. For the CDR3, the DNA is TGCAGCGTTGACAACGGGAGCGGGAGGGCCGATGAGACCCAGTACTTC.

V gene TRBV6-5 combines with J gene TRBJ1-5, with 7 bases aligning to TRBD1. The V gene's germline CDR1 is MNHEY and CDR2 SVGAGI. The CDR3 spans 14 residues. V lost 4 bases and J lost 5; bases outside the gene matches: 5. The CDR3 nucleotides read TGTGCCAGCAGTTCGACAGGGAACCATCAGCCCCAGCATTTT. This codes for CASSSTGNHQPQHF.

The rearrangement links TRBV29-1 to TRBJ2-7; 8 bases fit TRBD1. The CDR3 has 13 residues. In germline, CDR1 is SQVTM, CDR2 ANQGSEA. After removal of 6 bases from V and 3 bases from J, the junction contained 7 bases not matched to a gene. The CDR3 sequence is CSVVTGVNYEQYF. Here the CDR3 DNA reads TGCAGCGTAGTGACAGGGGTCAACTACGAGCAGTACTTC.

The CDR3 here is CASSITGSDSPLHF. The DNA for the CDR3 is TGTGCCAGTAGTATAACCGGGTCAGATTCACCCCTCCACTTT. The gene calls are TRBV19 and TRBJ1-6; D uncertain. Germline CDR1 LNHDA, CDR2 SQIVND (reference sequence). Trimming removed 2 bases at V and 8 bases at J, with 10 bases between. This CDR3 region has 14 residues.

The V call is TRBV13, the J call TRBJ2-4; a possible D gene is TRBD1 (6 bases). Germline V gene data show CDR1 as PRHDT and CDR2 as FYEKMQ (reference sequence). The CDR3 runs 13 residues. The V end lost 5 bases, the J end lost 6 bases, and 11 bases lay between the germline ends. CDR3 sequence: CASSPDSTNIQYF. DNA for the CDR3: TGTGCCAGCAGCCCGGACAGCACAAACATTCAGTACTTC.

This clone was recorded only once. This chain uses TRBV6-5 with TRBJ2-5; the D gene is possibly TRBD2 (6 bases). V was trimmed by 8 bases and J by 4 bases, leaving 20 bases between them. CDR1 and CDR2 (germline): MNHEY, SVGAGI. This CDR3 contains 15 residues. The CDR3 coding sequence is TGTGCCAGCGGAGGAGCGGGCGTGGGTCGAGAGACCCAGTACTTC. Its protein is CASGGAGVGRETQYF.

V and J are TRBV5-8 and TRBJ1-5; TRBD1 aligns across 7 bases. This CDR3 region has 14 residues. The V gene end was trimmed by 4 bases and the J gene end by 3 bases; junction bases not matched to a gene: 4. The germline CDR1 and CDR2 sequences are SGHTS and YDEGEE. The CDR3 is CASSSTGDNQPQHF. CDR3 DNA: TGTGCCAGCAGCAGTACAGGGGACAATCAGCCCCAGCATTTT.

This rearrangement joins TRBV5-1 to TRBJ2-7; maybe TRBD1 (5 bases). Trimming pared 1 base from V and 3 bases from J, leaving 11 bases between. The CDR3 is 14 residues long. Looked up from germline, CDR1 is SGHRS and CDR2 is YFSETQ. CDR3 DNA: TGCGCCAGCAGCTTGCTGGCAGGGCGCTACGAGCAGTACTTC. Translation: CASSLLAGRYEQYF.

This clone occurred a few times. The chain joins TRBV5-1 to TRBJ2-1; 10 bases align to TRBD2. Germline CDR1 and CDR2: SGHRS and YFSETQ. This CDR3 region has 15 residues. Trimming at V came to 0 bases and at J to 3 bases, leaving 0 bases not matched to a gene. The CDR3 sequence: CASSLGTSGYNEQFF. As DNA, the CDR3 is TGCGCCAGCAGCTTGGGGACTAGCGGCTACAATGAGCAGTTCTTC.

V and J are TRBV28 and TRBJ1-2; the match to TRBD1 covers 9 bases. V shed 6 bases, J shed 13 bases, and the junction held 18 bases outside the gene matches. The V gene's germline CDR1 is MDHEN and CDR2 SYDVKM. The CDR3 is 15 amino acids. The CDR3 DNA reads TGTGCCAGCAGCCTTCAGGCTATAGAGGACAGGGGAACCACCTTC. Residues: CASSLQAIEDRGTTF.

The rearrangement links TRBV7-8 to TRBJ1-5; D not certain. This CDR3 comprises 14 residues. Looked up from germline, CDR1 is SGHVS and CDR2 is FQNEAQ. Between the trimmed V and J ends, which lost 5 bases and 6 bases, there was a span of 14 bases. The DNA of the CDR3 is TGTGCCAGCAGCCCCGGAGGGATGGTTCAGCCCCAGCATTTT. As protein: CASSPGGMVQPQHF.

The chain employs TRBV19 and TRBJ1-2; D is ambiguous. The V and J ends lost 5 bases and 2 bases respectively, with 18 bases between them. CDR1 and CDR2 (germline): LNHDA, SQIVND (reference sequence). The CDR3 is made up of 16 amino acids. The CDR3 is CASSQRLIQQNYGYTF. The CDR3 bases are TGTGCCAGTAGTCAGAGACTGATCCAGCAAAACTATGGCTACACCTTC.

The sample holds one count of this clone. This chain uses TRBV12-3 or TRBV12-4 with TRBJ1-1; TRBD1 aligns across 7 bases. This CDR3 is built from 13 residues. J lost 9 bases, V lost 6 bases, and 10 bases had no gene match. The CDR3 loop reads CASSLDTGVKAFF. The CDR3 coding sequence is TGTGCCAGCAGCCTAGATACAGGGGTGAAAGCTTTCTTT.

V usage is TRBV5-4 and J usage is TRBJ1-4; 8 nucleotides agree with TRBD1. After removal of 3 bases from V and 4 bases from J, the junction contained 2 bases not matched to a gene. There are 14 residues in the CDR3. Germline V gene data show CDR1 as SGHNT and CDR2 as YYREEE (reference sequence). The CDR3 sequence: CASSWDRNNEKLFF. The CDR3 DNA is TGTGCCAGCAGCTGGGACAGGAATAATGAAAAACTGTTTTTT. Looking up the rest from reference TRBV5-4 and TRBJ1-4 gives the full variable domain: ETGVTQSPTHLIKTRGQQVTLRCSSQSGHNTVSWYQQALGQGPQFIFQYYREEENGRGNFPPRFSGLQFPNYSSELNVNALELDDSALYLCASSWDRNNEKLFFGSGTQLSVL.

The genes are TRBV28 and TRBJ1-2; TRBD1 matches at 9 bases. The trim removed 6 bases at V and 8 bases at J, leaving 7 bases unmatched. Per the germline V gene, CDR1 is MDHEN and CDR2 is SYDVKM. This CDR3 has 13 residues. CDR3 DNA sequence: TGTGCCAGCAGCCAGGGACAGGGTGGAGGCTACACCTTC. Translated, it gives CASSQGQGGGYTF.

V gene TRBV7-2 combines with J gene TRBJ2-1; 9 bases align to TRBD2. After removal of 1 base from V and 10 bases from J, the junction contained 11 bases not matched to a gene. CDR3 length: 16 residues. Germline V gives CDR1 SGHTA, CDR2 FQGNSA. CDR3 in amino acids: CASSLGSSGAGGEQFF. DNA for the CDR3: TGTGCCAGCAGCTTAGGTTCTAGCGGGGCCGGGGGGGAGCAGTTCTTC.

The CDR3 spells CASSQQQVADTQYF. The CDR3 DNA reads as TGTGCCAGCAGCCAACAACAGGTGGCAGATACGCAGTATTTT. The chain couples TRBV4-2 to TRBJ2-3; TRBD1 is a possible D gene (5 bases). Trimming pared 2 bases from V and 4 bases from J, leaving 10 bases between. The CDR3 contains 14 residues. Germline V gives CDR1 LGHNA, CDR2 YNFKEQ.

The rearrangement uses TRBV11-2 and TRBJ1-1, with 9 bases fitting TRBD1. V was clipped by 1 base and J by 1 base; unmatched bases: 4. Germline V gene data show CDR1 as SGHAT and CDR2 as FQNNGV. The CDR3 consists of 16 residues. CDR3: CASSLVGGQGNTEAFF. The CDR3 bases are TGTGCCAGCAGCTTAGTGGGGGGACAGGGGAACACTGAAGCTTTCTTT.

The J gene is TRBJ1-4, the V gene TRBV4-1; 8 nucleotides align to TRBD1. This CDR3 is 14 amino acids long. The J segment lost 8 bases and the V segment lost 2 bases, leaving 4 bases of the junction unmatched. Per the germline V gene, CDR1 is MGHRA and CDR2 is YSYEKL. Written as DNA, the CDR3 is TGCGCCAGCAGCCAATCAGGGGGCAGGGAAAAACTGTTTTTT. Its protein is CASSQSGGREKLFF.

Here the CDR3 reads CASSLGTVANTGELFF. For the CDR3, the DNA is TGTGCCAGCAGCTTAGGGACAGTGGCGAACACCGGGGAGCTGTTTTTT. The chain has TRBV7-9 and TRBJ2-2; D is possibly TRBD1 (6 bases). This CDR3 spans 16 amino acids. V gave up 1 base and J gave up 0 bases, with 9 bases separating them. The germline gives CDR1 SEHNR, CDR2 FQNEAQ (reference sequence).

This clone was counted only a few times. J is TRBJ1-1 and V is TRBV3-1 (or the pseudogene TRBV3-2); D remains unclear. The CDR3 totals 12 residues. The V gene's germline CDR1 is LGHDT and CDR2 YNNKEL (reference sequence). Trimming removed 4 bases from V and 5 bases from J, with 8 bases in between. The CDR3 nucleotides read TGTGCCAGCAGCCGCGCGAGGACTGAAGCTTTCTTT. Protein product: CASSRARTEAFF.

The CDR3 region has the DNA TGTGCCAGCAGGCAAAGCTATATGACAGGGACCAAAAACATTCAGTACTTC. It is translated as CASRQSYMTGTKNIQYF. The chain is built from TRBV2 and TRBJ2-4, with 7 bases fitting TRBD1. The CDR3 contains 17 residues. J was trimmed by 2 bases and V by 6 bases; bases with no gene match: 13. From germline, CDR1 is SNHLY and CDR2 FYNNEI.

The chain couples TRBV6-5 to TRBJ1-2; 7 bases are a match to TRBD1. CDR3 length equals 14 residues. The germline V gene has CDR1 MNHEY and CDR2 SVGAGI. V lost 7 bases, J lost 8 bases, and 13 bases stayed unmatched. The CDR3 loop reads CASIPTGTMSGYTF. In nucleotides, the CDR3 is TGTGCCAGCATCCCGACAGGGACCATGAGCGGCTACACCTTC.

The gene calls are TRBV11-2 and TRBJ1-2, with 11 bases that match TRBD1. Trimming took 6 bases from V and 6 from J; bases not matched to a gene: 3. Germline V gene lookup returns CDR1 SGHAT and CDR2 FQNNGV. The CDR3 is 13 amino acids. The CDR3 DNA sequence: TGTGCCAGCAGTGGACAGGGGGCTGATGGCTACACCTTC. The encoded protein is CASSGQGADGYTF.